What follows describes a single T cell receptor (beta chain). The data stem from a study of early stage breast cancer tumors. The V gene's germline CDR1 is MDHEN and CDR2 SYDVKM. CDR3 length: 18 residues. Trimming took off 5 bases at V and 0 bases at J, with 22 bases between the two ends. Only in-frame clones appear in the TCRdb table, and some are missing; sequencing was by immunoSEQ multiplex PCR. The sample shows more than 20,000 clones, about 78% of them seen only once. Material for sequencing was blood. The V call is TRBV28, the J call TRBJ1-1; D uncertain. This TCR was recovered from a person between 55 and 70 years old with breast cancer. The CDR3 DNA reads as TGTGCCAGCAGTCCGGGCAGCAACGAAATAAATATGAACACTGAAGCTTTCTTT. Encoded protein: CASSPGSNEINMNTEAFF. Drawing the rest from reference TRBV28 and TRBJ1-1, the complete variable domain is DVKVTQSSRYLVKRTGEKVFLECVQDMDHENMFWYRQDPGLGLRLIYFSYDVKMKEKGDIPEGYSVSREKKERFSLILESASTNQTSMYLCASSPGSNEINMNTEAFFGQGTRLTVV.